Following are 14 T cell receptor beta chains from one sample sequenced in a study of T cells in Graves' hyperthyroidism and ophthalmopathy. Amplification targeted TCR beta CDR3 regions from RNA transcripts. Primed by the HTBI set, a first-round RT-PCR was run on the TCR CDR3. MiXCR, applied by TCRdb to the multiplex PCR reads, yields one record per CDR3 protein. Here the sample spans about 250,000 distinct CDR3 sequences, around 24% being singletons. The sequenced material came from blood. All receptors come from a woman aged 35 to 49 with Graves' ophthalmopathy.

There are many counts of this clonotype. The gene calls are TRBV28 and TRBJ2-7, with D perhaps assigned TRBD1 or TRBD2 (5 bases each). CDR1 is MDHEN and CDR2 is SYDVKM in the germline V gene. V dropped 6 bases and J dropped 6 bases, with 15 bases sitting between them. The CDR3 is made up of 13 amino acids. CDR3 coding DNA: TGTGCCAGCAGGCAAGCTGGGGGTAGCGAGCAGTACTTC. Protein sequence: CASRQAGGSEQYF.

This clonotype was picked up many times. A read error is possible here, since a much larger clone lies one base away. The J gene is TRBJ1-1, the V gene TRBV19; D not certain. V was pared by 9 bases and J by 11 bases, with 22 bases between. Germline V CDR1 and CDR2: LNHDA, SQIVND (reference sequence). The CDR3 spans 13 residues. CDR3 DNA sequence: TGTGCCAGCACGATCAAGGCCGCGGGGAAGGCTTTCTTT. Encoded protein: CASTIKAAGKAFF.

This clonotype occurred many times. This sequence joins TRBV29-1 and TRBJ2-5, with D perhaps TRBD1 or TRBD2 (6 bases each). The V end lost 1 base, the J end lost 5 bases, and 8 bases lay between the germline ends. The CDR3 length is 12 residues. Germline assignment: CDR1 SQVTM and CDR2 ANQGSEA. The CDR3 DNA is TGCAGCGTTGAAGGAGGGGGGGAGACCCAGTACTTC. This sequence encodes CSVEGGGETQYF. Full variable domain (remainder filled in from reference TRBV29-1 and TRBJ2-5): SAVISQKPSRDICQRGTSLTIQCQVDSQVTMMFWYRQQPGQSLTLIATANQGSEATYESGFVIDKFPISRPNLTFSTLTVSNMSPEDSSIYLCSVEGGGETQYFGPGTRLLVL.

This clonotype has at least ten counts. The chain employs TRBV6-1 and TRBJ1-2; 9 nucleotides line up with TRBD1. CDR3 length: 16 residues. The germline V gene encodes CDR1 MNHNS and CDR2 SASEGT. The V gene end was trimmed by 8 bases and the J gene end by 8 bases; junction bases not matched to a gene: 18. The CDR3 region is CASPSPTDRGVDGYTF. Here the CDR3 DNA reads TGTGCCAGCCCCTCTCCCACGGACAGGGGTGTCGACGGCTACACCTTC.

The chain recombines TRBV24-1 with TRBJ2-7; D may correspond to TRBD1 or TRBD2 (6 bases each). Trimming removed 3 bases at V and 2 bases at J, with 13 bases between. CDR3 length: 15 residues. Germline assignment: CDR1 KGHDR and CDR2 SFDVKD. The CDR3 sequence: CATSDPGADTYEQYF. For the CDR3, the DNA is TGTGCCACCAGTGATCCGGGGGCGGATACCTACGAGCAGTACTTC.

The genes are TRBV19 and TRBJ2-2; D might be TRBD2 (6 bases). V gave up 7 bases and J gave up 4 bases, with 7 bases separating them. The germline gives CDR1 LNHDA, CDR2 SQIVND (reference sequence). CDR3 size: 12 residues. This CDR3 reads CASNSGTGELFF. The CDR3 coding sequence is TGTGCCAGTAATAGCGGCACCGGGGAGCTGTTTTTT.

This clonotype was detected ten times or more. This chain links TRBV29-1 with TRBJ2-7; tentative D call: TRBD1 (6 bases). Trimming removed 6 bases at V and 5 bases at J, with 11 bases between. CDR1 SQVTM and CDR2 ANQGSEA come from the germline V gene. CDR3 length: 11 residues. In DNA, the CDR3 is TGCAGCGTACAACAGGGTAACGAGCAGTACTTC. Translation gives CSVQQGNEQYF.

The sample holds a few counts of this clonotype. The chain uses TRBV9 and TRBJ2-6, with a weak D call TRBD1 (6 bases). The CDR3 runs to 18 residues. Trimming took off 0 bases at V and 2 bases at J, with 15 bases between the two ends. CDR1 SGDLS and CDR2 YYNGEE come from the germline V gene. The CDR3 loop is CASSVARSTGPGANVLTF. In nucleotides, the CDR3 is TGTGCCAGCAGCGTAGCCCGATCGACAGGTCCTGGGGCCAACGTCCTGACTTTC.

This clonotype occurred many times. The chain employs TRBV29-1 and TRBJ1-2; D uncertain. CDR1 and CDR2 from the germline V gene are SQVTM and ANQGSEA. The length of the CDR3 is 13 residues. V lost 1 base to trimming and J lost 0 bases, with 6 bases between them. The CDR3: CSVEVPANYGYTF. CDR3 coding DNA: TGCAGCGTTGAAGTTCCGGCTAACTATGGCTACACCTTC. Looking up the rest from reference TRBV29-1 and TRBJ1-2 gives the full variable domain: SAVISQKPSRDICQRGTSLTIQCQVDSQVTMMFWYRQQPGQSLTLIATANQGSEATYESGFVIDKFPISRPNLTFSTLTVSNMSPEDSSIYLCSVEVPANYGYTFGSGTRLTVV.

The sample holds many counts of this clonotype. The chain uses TRBV2 and TRBJ2-7; D unclear. Germline V gene sequence: CDR1 SNHLY, CDR2 FYNNEI. The CDR3 spans 14 residues. V gave up 6 bases and J gave up 6 bases, with 18 bases separating them. DNA of the CDR3: TGTGCCAGCAGGGGCCCTGGGGTCATTGGCGAGCAGTACTTC. It specifies CASRGPGVIGEQYF.

This clonotype was observed at least ten times. V and J are TRBV12-5 and TRBJ2-2; D gene unclear. The CDR3 is made up of 13 amino acids. Germline-derived CDR1 and CDR2 are LGHNT and FRNRAP. Trimming stripped 0 bases from V and 5 bases from J, with 4 bases between. CDR3 sequence (DNA): TGTGCTAGTGGTTTGGTTGCGACCGGGGAGCTGTTTTTT. Translation gives CASGLVATGELFF. The full variable domain, in which reference TRBV12-5 and TRBJ2-2 provide the parts outside the CDR3, is DARVTQTPRHKVTEMGQEVTMRCQPILGHNTVFWYRQTMMQGLELLAYFRNRAPLDDSGMPKDRFSAEMPDATLATLKIQPSEPRDSAVYFCASGLVATGELFFGEGSRLTVL.

The V call is TRBV6-1, the J call TRBJ2-7; D gene ambiguous. CDR1 and CDR2 from the germline V gene are MNHNS and SASEGT. Trimming removed 2 bases from V and 3 bases from J, with 5 bases in between. The CDR3 extends over 12 amino acids. CDR3 sequence: CASSEKFYEQYF. The CDR3 coding sequence is TGTGCCAGCAGTGAAAAGTTCTACGAGCAGTACTTC.

V is TRBV7-6 and J is TRBJ2-7; tentatively, D is TRBD1 or TRBD2 (5 bases each). Trimming removed 5 bases from V and 1 base from J, with 12 bases in between. This CDR3 contains 14 residues. CDR1 is SGHVS and CDR2 is FNYEAQ in the germline V gene. The chain's CDR3 is CASSQPGRSYEQYF. Here the CDR3 DNA reads TGTGCCAGCAGCCAACCGGGACGATCCTACGAGCAGTACTTC.

This clonotype was detected a few times. The genes are TRBV6-5 and TRBJ2-7; a weak D match, TRBD1 (6 bases). This CDR3 spans 14 amino acids. V was shortened by 5 bases and J by 3 bases, with 14 bases between the two germline ends. The V gene's germline CDR1 is MNHEY and CDR2 SVGAGI. The CDR3 nucleotides read TGTGCCAGCAGTCTACGACAGGACAGCTACGAGCAGTACTTC. This gives the protein CASSLRQDSYEQYF.